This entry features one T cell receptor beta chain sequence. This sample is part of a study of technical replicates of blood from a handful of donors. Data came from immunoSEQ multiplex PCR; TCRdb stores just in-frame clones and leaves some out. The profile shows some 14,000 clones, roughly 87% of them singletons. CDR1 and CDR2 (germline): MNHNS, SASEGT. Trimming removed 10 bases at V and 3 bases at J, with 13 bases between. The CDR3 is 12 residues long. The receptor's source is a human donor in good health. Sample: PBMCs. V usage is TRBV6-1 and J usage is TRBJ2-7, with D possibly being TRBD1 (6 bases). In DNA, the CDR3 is TGTGCCACCAGACAGGCCTACTACGAGCAGTACTTC. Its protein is CATRQAYYEQYF.